These 13 T cell receptor beta chains originate from one sample sequenced in a study of blood T cell repertoires in COVID-19. Assay used: immunoSEQ multiplex PCR; TCRdb lists only in-frame clones, some missing. In the table there are about 480,000 clones, 88% of which are singletons. The sequencing sample was made of PBMCs or T cells enriched from blood (not recorded which). Every receptor here comes from a woman aged 40 to 50 who had recovered from COVID-19.

The chain recombines TRBV11-3 with TRBJ1-1; no firm D call. CDR1 SGHNT and CDR2 YENEEA come from the germline V gene. The CDR3 loop spans 13 amino acids. Trimming pared 5 bases from V and 2 bases from J, leaving 9 bases between. The CDR3 DNA is TGTGCCAGCAGCCAGTTTTTTAACACTGAAGCTTTCTTT. Translation: CASSQFFNTEAFF.

This chain links TRBV10-1 with TRBJ2-3, with 8 bases lining up with TRBD1. The CDR3 has 15 amino acids. Germline CDR1 WNHNN, CDR2 SYGVQD (reference sequence). V was clipped by 6 bases and J by 1 base; unmatched bases: 6. This CDR3 is CASRMTGQGTDTQYF. CDR3 DNA: TGCGCCAGCAGAATGACGGGACAGGGCACAGATACGCAGTATTTT.

The chain recombines TRBV30 with TRBJ1-2, with a weak D call TRBD1 (5 bases). Germline V lookup: CDR1 GTSNPN, CDR2 SVGIG (reference sequence). V was pared by 8 bases and J by 2 bases, with 18 bases between. The CDR3 loop spans 14 amino acids. The CDR3 loop reads CAATDRIVNYGYTF. The DNA for the CDR3 is TGTGCCGCGACAGATCGGATCGTGAACTATGGCTACACCTTC.

This chain links TRBV10-3 with TRBJ2-1; TRBD2 aligns across 15 bases. From germline, CDR1 is ENHRY and CDR2 SYGVKD. V dropped 8 bases and J dropped 7; count of bases not matched to a gene: 0. The CDR3 contains 13 residues. CDR3 DNA sequence: TGTGCCATCGGGACTAGCGGGAGGAATGAGCAGTTCTTC. This codes for CAIGTSGRNEQFF.

The chain combines TRBV7-2 with TRBJ2-7; the D gene is possibly TRBD2 (6 bases). The V end lost 1 base, the J end lost 0 bases, and 16 bases lay between the germline ends. This CDR3 is built from 17 residues. Germline V gene data show CDR1 as SGHTA and CDR2 as FQGNSA. CDR3 residues: CASSLVGEAISSYEQYF. CDR3 bases: TGTGCCAGCAGCTTAGTAGGGGAGGCTATTAGCTCCTACGAGCAGTACTTC.

V gene TRBV7-6 combines with J gene TRBJ2-2, with TRBD1 matching 7 bases. Trimming cost V 1 base and J 4 bases; bases outside gene matches: 3. CDR3 size: 15 residues. Germline loops: CDR1 SGHVS, CDR2 FNYEAQ. The CDR3 sequence is CASSLGQGVTGELFF. As DNA, the CDR3 is TGTGCCAGCAGCTTAGGACAGGGAGTCACCGGGGAGCTGTTTTTT.

The chain uses TRBV6-5 and TRBJ2-1, with TRBD2 matching over 12 bases. Germline V CDR1 and CDR2: MNHEY, SVGAGI. The CDR3 has 15 residues. V was clipped by 5 bases and J by 4 bases; unmatched bases: 3. CDR3 bases: TGTGCCAGCAGTAGACTAGCGGGGGCATACAATGAGCAGTTCTTC. Residues: CASSRLAGAYNEQFF.

V is TRBV20-1 and J is TRBJ2-1, with D uncertain. Germline-derived CDR1 and CDR2 are DFQATT and SNEGSKA (reference sequence). This CDR3 has 12 amino acids. Trimming stripped 3 bases from V and 4 bases from J, with 7 bases between. CDR3 sequence (DNA): TGCAGTGCTAGTTCCAATTACAATGAGCAGTTCTTC. Protein product: CSASSNYNEQFF.

V is TRBV5-1 and J is TRBJ1-2; no clear D gene. This CDR3 has 13 amino acids. Germline V lookup: CDR1 SGHRS, CDR2 YFSETQ. V dropped 6 bases and J dropped 5 bases, with 14 bases sitting between them. The CDR3 DNA reads TGCGCCAGCACCAGTCCGGGTACTTATGGCTACACCTTC. The encoded protein is CASTSPGTYGYTF.

The CDR3 loop reads CASCYRQEEGEQYF. The CDR3 DNA sequence: TGTGCCAGCTGCTATAGGCAGGAGGAGGGCGAGCAGTACTTC. The chain is built from TRBV21-1 and TRBJ2-7; whether TRBD2, the table's D call, matches the DNA was not checked. TRBV21-1 is a recognized pseudogene. This CDR3 region has 14 residues.

The genes are TRBV19 and TRBJ1-5; no firm D call. CDR3 length: 13 residues. Germline V gene sequence: CDR1 LNHDA, CDR2 SQIVND (reference sequence). V was cut by 5 bases and J by 4 bases, with 9 bases left in between. The CDR3 coding sequence is TGTGCCAGTAGTGAGTTGAGTAATCAGCCCCAGCATTTT. This translates into CASSELSNQPQHF.

This clone was observed a few times. The chain has TRBV6-5 and TRBJ1-3; D remains unclear. Germline V gives CDR1 MNHEY, CDR2 SVGAGI. This CDR3 is 13 amino acids long. Between the trimmed V and J ends, which lost 0 bases and 11 bases, there was a span of 11 bases. The DNA of the CDR3 is TGTGCCAGCAGTTACTCTTGGCCCGCGGCCATATATTTT. It encodes CASSYSWPAAIYF.

The chain couples TRBV10-1 to TRBJ1-1, with 8 positions matching TRBD1. The V segment lost 2 bases and the J segment 8 bases; nucleotides outside the gene matches: 19. Germline values: CDR1 WNHNN, CDR2 SYGVQD (reference sequence). This CDR3 is built from 18 residues. In DNA, the CDR3 is TGCGCCAGCAGTGAGCGCATGGTCCCGGGACAGGACGGAAAAGAAGCTTTCTTT. Protein product: CASSERMVPGQDGKEAFF.